The sequence of this T cell receptor (beta chain) was determined in a study of T-cell reconstitution after alpha-beta-depleted transplantation in children. This CDR3 region has 16 residues. Trimming took off 0 bases at V and 8 bases at J, with 17 bases between the two ends. Germline loops: CDR1 MNHEY, CDR2 SVGAGI. The library targeted TCRbeta and was prepared with unique molecular identifiers. TCRdb re-derived calls from the PCR reads in MiXCR, one entry per CDR3 protein. The table lists around 71,000 distinct CDR3 sequences, 6% to 8.5% of them singletons. This clonotype was counted a few times. Sample: PBMCs from the stem cell graft donor, taken from the stem cell graft. The chain combines TRBV6-5 with TRBJ2-1; possible D gene TRBD2, 5 bases. This TCR was recovered from a human donor who donated a stem cell graft to a child with acute lymphoblastic leukemia. The CDR3 loop reads CASSYSGAQQLYEQFF. The CDR3 DNA reads as TGTGCCAGCAGTTACTCGGGAGCCCAGCAACTCTATGAGCAGTTCTTC.